This T cell receptor beta chain was recovered during a study of cytomegalovirus exposure and HLA in healthy donors. Overall study: Early released data had about 85 million unique TCRs, all coming from HLA-typed donors.

Germline loops: CDR1 SEHNR, CDR2 FQNEAQ (reference sequence). V gave up 8 bases and J gave up 5 bases; unmatched junction bases: 7. CDR3 length: 14 amino acids. The PCR made use of 60 Vbeta and 13 Jbeta primers. The table came from immunoSEQ multiplex PCR; TCRdb's copy has only in-frame clones and leaves some out. The table shows 150,000 to 200,000 clones, with 75% to 90% occurring only once. The study's findings and limits: Previously analyzed data showed that most TCR beta V segments were productive at a frequency of about 87% or about 30%. CMV serostatus was the sole immune exposure information available.

As to this clone: As yet, its antigen is unknown.

The clonotype originates from a man between 45 and 60 years old in good health and CMV-seronegative. The rearrangement links TRBV7-9 to TRBJ2-5; 11 nucleotides line up with TRBD2. Sequences were obtained from PBMCs. CDR3 sequence (DNA): TGTGCCAGCGGTATAGCGGGGGGGTCGGAGACCCAGTACTTC. Translation gives CASGIAGGSETQYF.